Below, one T cell receptor beta chain is given with its context. Its target is not known. This sample stems from a study of T cell repertoires in cytomegalovirus infection. Background on the study: It was the public TCR beta signatures that indicated both CMV infection and matching HLA type.

From the reads, TCRdb called clonotypes with MiXCR, one entry per CDR3 protein. The profile shows approximately 990,000 distinct CDR3 sequences, about a third of them singletons. The study, taken as a whole, reports: The ex vivo response was dominated by HLA-C-restricted CMV-specific TCR beta clonotypes.

Germline V CDR1 and CDR2: SEHNR, FQNEAQ (reference sequence). The CDR3 is 14 amino acids. With 5 bases removed from V and 3 bases from J, the gap between germline ends came to 10 bases. The TCR comes from a human donor in good health (CMV status not recorded). Some clones in this sample may be carry-over from other donors' samples. The V call is TRBV7-9, the J call TRBJ1-4, with a possible D match to TRBD1 (6 bases). This specimen was cultured CD8+ T cells from PBMCs, taken from culture after CMV antigen stimulation. The CDR3 region has the DNA TGTGCCAGCAGCAGGGGGGGGTCTAATGAAAAACTGTTTTTT. Amino acids: CASSRGGSNEKLFF.